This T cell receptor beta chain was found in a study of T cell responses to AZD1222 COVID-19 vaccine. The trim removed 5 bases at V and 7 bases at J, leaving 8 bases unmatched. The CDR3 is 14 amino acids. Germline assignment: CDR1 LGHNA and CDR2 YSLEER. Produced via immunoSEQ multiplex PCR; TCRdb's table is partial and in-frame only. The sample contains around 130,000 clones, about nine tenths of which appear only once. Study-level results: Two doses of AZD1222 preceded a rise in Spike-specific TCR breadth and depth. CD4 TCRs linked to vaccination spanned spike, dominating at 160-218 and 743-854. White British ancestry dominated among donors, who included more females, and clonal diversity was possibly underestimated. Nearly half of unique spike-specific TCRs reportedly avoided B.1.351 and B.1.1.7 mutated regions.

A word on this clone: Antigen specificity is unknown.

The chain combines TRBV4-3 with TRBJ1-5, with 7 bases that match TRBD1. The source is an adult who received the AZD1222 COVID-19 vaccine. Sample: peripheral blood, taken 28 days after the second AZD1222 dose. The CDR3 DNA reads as TGCGCCAGCAGCGACAGGGCCCAGGGACAGCCCCAGCATTTT. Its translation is CASSDRAQGQPQHF.